This T cell receptor beta chain was found in a study of identical twins (dated by TCRdb to the mid-2010s). Background for the entire study: TCR alpha and beta repertoires from monozygotic twins, unrelated adults of various ages and cord blood were deep-sequenced to test whether fetal clonotypes persist. Replicate twin experiments were performed at different times using different library preparation protocols to rule out contamination.

For CDR1 and CDR2, the germline V gene lists SGHDN and FVKESK. Deletion took 0 bases off V and 7 bases off J, with a span of 13 bases between the germline ends. From the cysteine through the phenylalanine, the CDR3 covers 15 amino acids. Solely the CDR3 DNA is kept, with 45 bases framed from the first base. Concerning this clonotype: Its antigen remains unidentified. Per-base quality was not reported, and no clone a single base away is much larger than it.

All donors were healthy Caucasians. Three pairs of female monozygotic twins, all aged roughly 18 to 30 years, made up the twin cohort. Positive isolation kits from Invitrogen were used to isolate the CD4+ and CD8+ T cell populations. What the work shows at the level of the full study, not this receptor alone: In monozygotic twins, recombination models systematically underestimated out-of-frame TCR alpha sharing, but the models matched the sharing seen between unrelated individuals. Abundant cord blood beta clonotypes carried fewer insertions; young adult naive repertoires showed a weaker similar trend, while memory repertoires showed none. Out-of-frame TCR alpha sequences shared between twins showed an excess of low generation-probability sequences compared with coincidental sharing between unrelated individuals. In beta out-of-frame sequences, excess twin sharing was weaker, because having fewer shared sequences lowered the signal-to-noise ratio. Invariant T cells such as MAIT and iNKT could partly confound zero-insertion analyses, though diverse VJ usage argued against this for most clonotypes. Conclusions relied on cross-sectional statistical analysis, since the same donors could not be followed over many years.

Receptors were amplified or captured by 5' RACE. The sequencing machine was an Illumina HiSeq 2000. Template switching introduced a universal primer binding site; the final cDNA contained a unique molecular identifier, enabling accurate counting of TCR cDNA molecules. Specific primers in the conserved constant-segment region were used to synthesize first-strand cDNA for TCR alpha and beta chains. To control for contamination, each cDNA library was double barcoded with a SMART-Mk sample barcode plus Illumina barcodes. TruSeq adapter sequences and Illumina sample barcodes were added in two successive PCR steps. TCR alpha and beta cDNA libraries were sequenced on the Illumina HiSeq platform with custom primers. On the authors' methods: Raw reads were processed with MiGEC to extract unique molecular identifiers, and MiXCR was used to determine CDR3 positions. For each individual, recombination models were inferred using an EM algorithm with the repgenHMM and IGoR tools. The analysis of shared clonotypes was done with the tcR package in R, with sharing normalized by the product of cloneset sizes. To study raw recombination free of thymic and clonal selection effects, out-of-frame nonproductive sequences were analyzed. TCRdb passed the public sequencing reads through fastp at Q25 and MiXCR, retaining productive beta sequences. Under each unique CDR3 protein, matching rows form one entry showing the most common genes and DNA. TCRdb's processing, not the study's, gives the V and J calls here. The table for this sample lists 250,000 or so distinct CDR3 sequences; around 8.8% of them were counted only once. The ten largest clones take up approximately 3% of the sample.

This sample was also put to use in a study of yellow fever vaccine responses in identical twins. Drawing on the second study: The T cell response to vaccination in identical twins was reported by the authors to appear partly convergent and partly personalized. Focusing on identical twins, the study followed the T cell clones that responded to the vaccine, and did so with precision.

Sequenced: CD8+ T cells sorted from blood. The TCR was taken from a young woman in good health. Recombination joined TRBV14 with TRBJ1-3; the D gene lacks a confident call. The CDR3 amino acid sequence is: CASSQDWNQINTIYF. The DNA is TGTGCCAGCAGCCAAGATTGGAATCAGATCAACACCATATATTTT. Supplemented by the reference TRBV14 and TRBJ1-3 proteins around the CDR3, the complete variable domain is EAGVTQFPSHSVIEKGQTVTLRCDPISGHDNLYWYRRVMGKEIKFLLHFVKESKQDESGMPNNRFLAERTGGTYSTLKVQPAELEDSGVYFCASSQDWNQINTIYFGEGSWLTVV.